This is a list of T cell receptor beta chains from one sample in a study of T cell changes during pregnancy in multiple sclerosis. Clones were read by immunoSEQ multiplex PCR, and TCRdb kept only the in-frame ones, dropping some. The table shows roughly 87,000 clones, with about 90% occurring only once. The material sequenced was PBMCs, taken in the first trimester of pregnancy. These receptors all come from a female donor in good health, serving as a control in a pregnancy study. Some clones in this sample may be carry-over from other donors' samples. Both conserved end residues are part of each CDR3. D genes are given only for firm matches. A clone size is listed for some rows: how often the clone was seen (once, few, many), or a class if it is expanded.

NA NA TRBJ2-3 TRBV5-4 CASSPRGGQSITDTQYF TGTGCCAGCAGCCCCAGAGGGGGACAATCAATCACAGATACGCAGTATTTT
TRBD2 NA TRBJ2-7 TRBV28 CVGGNSYEQYF TGTGTCGGGGGGAACTCCTACGAGCAGTACTTC
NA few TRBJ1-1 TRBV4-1 CASSQDYRNTEAFF TGCGCCAGCAGCCAAGACTACAGGAACACTGAAGCTTTCTTT
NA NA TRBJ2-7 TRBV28 CASSSEGGRSYEQYF TGTGCCAGCAGTTCTGAGGGAGGTCGCTCCTACGAGCAGTACTTC
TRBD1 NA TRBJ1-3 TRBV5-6 CASSLEGQGSEGNTIYF TGTGCCAGCAGCTTGGAGGGACAGGGTTCTGAAGGAAACACCATATATTTT
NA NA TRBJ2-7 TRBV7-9 CASSLVYEGDEQYF TGTGCCAGCAGCTTAGTTTATGAGGGCGACGAGCAGTACTTC
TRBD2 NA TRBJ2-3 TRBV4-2 CASSQGTSGGTDTQYF TGTGCCAGCAGCCAAGGGACTAGCGGGGGTACAGATACGCAGTATTTT
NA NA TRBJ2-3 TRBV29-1 CSVERRAGATDTQYF TGCAGCGTTGAAAGGCGGGCAGGGGCGACAGATACGCAGTATTTT
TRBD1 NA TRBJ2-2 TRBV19 CASNGQGAANTGELFF TGTGCCAGTAACGGCCAGGGGGCTGCGAACACCGGGGAGCTGTTTTTT
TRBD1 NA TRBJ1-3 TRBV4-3 CASSQVLRTGGVNTIYF TGCGCCAGCAGCCAAGTCCTCCGGACAGGGGGTGTAAACACCATATATTTT
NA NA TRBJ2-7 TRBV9 CASSVDPASSYEQYF TGTGCCAGCAGCGTAGATCCAGCGTCTTCCTACGAGCAGTACTTC
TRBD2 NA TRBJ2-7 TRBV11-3 CASSLDRAGEVYEQYF TGTGCCAGCAGCTTAGATAGGGCGGGAGAGGTCTACGAGCAGTACTTC
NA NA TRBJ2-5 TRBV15 CATSRDLTGGETQYF TGTGCCACCAGCAGAGATTTGACAGGTGGAGAGACCCAGTACTTC
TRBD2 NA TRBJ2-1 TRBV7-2 CASSLGASGHNEQFF TGTGCCAGCAGCCTGGGGGCTAGCGGGCACAATGAGCAGTTCTTC
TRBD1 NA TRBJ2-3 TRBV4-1 CASSQGRRAGTGLDTQYF TGCGCCAGCAGCCAAGGGAGGCGTGCGGGGACAGGGTTGGATACGCAGTATTTT
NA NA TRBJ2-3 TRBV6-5 CASSYSQGPADTQYF TGTGCCAGCAGTTACTCCCAGGGTCCCGCAGATACGCAGTATTTT
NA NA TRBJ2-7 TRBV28 CASKGQEPYYEQYF TGTGCCAGCAAGGGGCAGGAGCCCTACTACGAGCAGTACTTC
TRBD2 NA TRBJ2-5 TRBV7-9 CASQPPPGLAFEETQYF TGTGCCAGCCAACCTCCGCCGGGACTAGCGTTTGAAGAGACCCAGTACTTC
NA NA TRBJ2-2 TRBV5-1 CASSPGGSNTGELFF TGCGCCAGCAGCCCTGGGGGCAGCAACACCGGGGAGCTGTTTTTT
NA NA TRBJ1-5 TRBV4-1 CASSQVEGARSQPQHF TGCGCCAGCAGCCAAGTGGAAGGGGCAAGAAGTCAGCCCCAGCATTTT
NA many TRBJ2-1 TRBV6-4 CASSAQSSYNEQFF TGTGCCAGCAGCGCACAGAGCTCCTACAATGAGCAGTTCTTC
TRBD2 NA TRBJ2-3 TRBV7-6 CASSMASGGPLGTDTQYF TGTGCCAGCAGCATGGCCAGCGGGGGGCCCCTGGGCACAGATACGCAGTATTTT
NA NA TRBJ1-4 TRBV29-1 CSVSPTAEKLFF TGCAGCGTTTCACCCACAGCAGAAAAACTGTTTTTT
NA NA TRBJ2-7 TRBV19 CASRAISRGEVEQYF TGTGCCAGTAGGGCCATATCCCGAGGGGAGGTCGAGCAGTACTTC
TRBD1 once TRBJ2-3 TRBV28 CATSSTGHTDTQYF TGTGCCACCTCCTCGACAGGGCACACAGATACGCAGTATTTT
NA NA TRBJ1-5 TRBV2 CASSDEQGAQLQHF TGTGCCAGCAGTGATGAACAGGGTGCTCAGCTCCAGCATTTT
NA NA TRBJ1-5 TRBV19 CASSMGRARWDQPQHF TGTGCCAGTAGTATGGGCAGGGCAAGATGGGATCAGCCCCAGCATTTT
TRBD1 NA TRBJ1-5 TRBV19 CATGQGADQPQHF TGTGCCACCGGACAGGGGGCGGATCAGCCCCAGCATTTT
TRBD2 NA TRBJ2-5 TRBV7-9 CASSLSRAGGPRETQYF TGTGCCAGCAGCTTATCCCGAGCGGGAGGGCCTCGGGAGACCCAGTACTTC
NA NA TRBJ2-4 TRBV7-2 CASSFQAIAKNIQYF TGTGCCAGCAGCTTCCAGGCCATAGCCAAAAACATTCAGTACTTC
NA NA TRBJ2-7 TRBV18 CASSPPERAYEQYF TGTGCCAGCTCACCACCGGAGCGGGCCTACGAGCAGTACTTC
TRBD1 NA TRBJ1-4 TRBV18 CASSPDRGLEKLFF TGTGCCAGCTCACCGGACAGGGGATTGGAAAAACTGTTTTTT
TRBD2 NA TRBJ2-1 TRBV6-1 CASSETSGSWNEQFF TGTGCCAGCAGTGAAACTAGCGGGAGTTGGAATGAGCAGTTCTTC
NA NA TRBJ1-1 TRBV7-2 CASSVLNTEAFF TGTGCCAGCAGCGTACTTAACACTGAAGCTTTCTTT
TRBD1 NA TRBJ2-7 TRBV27 CASSPGQGAYEQYF TGTGCCAGCAGCCCTGGACAGGGGGCCTACGAGCAGTACTTC
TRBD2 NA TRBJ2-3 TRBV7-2 CASSLAGRANTQYF TGTGCCAGCAGCTTAGCGGGGAGGGCCAATACGCAGTATTTT
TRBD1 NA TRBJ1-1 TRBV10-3 CAISESQGAYLNTEAFF TGTGCCATCAGTGAGTCCCAGGGGGCTTACCTGAACACTGAAGCTTTCTTT
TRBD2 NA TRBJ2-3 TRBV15 CATSRDVAMGGGTDTQYF TGTGCCACCAGCAGAGATGTGGCGATGGGGGGGGGCACAGATACGCAGTATTTT
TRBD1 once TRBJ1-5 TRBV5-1 CASSLAGGRNQPQHF TGCGCCAGCAGCTTGGCAGGGGGCAGGAATCAGCCCCAGCATTTT
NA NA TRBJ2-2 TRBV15 CATSLHGTGELFF TGTGCCACCAGTCTACACGGGACCGGGGAGCTGTTTTTT
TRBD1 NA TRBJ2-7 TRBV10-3 CAISYSDRDEQYF TGTGCCATCAGCTATTCGGACAGGGACGAGCAGTACTTC
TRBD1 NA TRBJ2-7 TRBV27 CASSPPGQGSTGQYF TGTGCCAGCAGTCCCCCGGGACAGGGTTCTACAGGGCAGTACTTC